These T cell receptor beta chains were read from a single sample in a study of CD4 T cells in relation to SARS-CoV-2 and coronaviruses. Some clones are missing from TCRdb's copy, which holds only in-frame ones; the method was immunoSEQ multiplex PCR. The sample has roughly 18,000 clones; about 72% are singletons. Their antigen targets remain unknown. Sequencing was carried out using CD4+ T cells from PBMCs, cultured in vitro. Receptor source: a human donor in good health. Each CDR3 is given with its conserved first and last residue. Fields, in order: J gene, clone size, V gene, D gene, CDR3 DNA, CDR3 protein. D genes are given only for firm matches. The size field is filled for only some rows; it gives once, few, many or a size class.

>TRBJ2-7|-|TRBV30|-
TGTGCCTGGAAAGGTGCTAGCGCTTACTCCTACGAGCAGTACTTC
CAWKGASAYSYEQYF
>TRBJ1-2|few|TRBV28|TRBD1
TGTGCCAGCAGGCCGACAGGGGTAGGGGGCTACACCTTC
CASRPTGVGGYTF
>TRBJ1-2|-|TRBV5-8|-
TGTGCCAGCAGAGAGGCAGGGAACTATGGCTACACCTTC
CASREAGNYGYTF
>TRBJ1-1|-|TRBV6-6|-
TGTGCCAGCAGTCGCGACACCCGCCCTTTCACTGAAGCTTTCTTT
CASSRDTRPFTEAFF
>TRBJ2-5|once|TRBV7-9|-
TGTGCCAGCAGCCCCGACATCCCCGGTGAGACCCAGTACTTC
CASSPDIPGETQYF
>TRBJ1-2|few|TRBV19|-
TGTGCCAGTAGTCAGGCTCTCGTTAGGACCCGCACCTATGGCTACACCTTC
CASSQALVRTRTYGYTF
>TRBJ1-2|-|TRBV3-1/TRBV3-2|-
TGTGCCAGCAGCCAAGTCGAGACAGCATATGGCTACACCTTC
CASSQVETAYGYTF
>TRBJ2-1|-|TRBV10-3|TRBD1
TGTGCCATCAGCACCGGGACAGGGAACAATGAGCAGTTCTTC
CAISTGTGNNEQFF
>TRBJ2-2|-|TRBV29-1|-
TGCAGCGTTGGGTTGATTCAGGGGAACACCGGGGAGCTGTTTTTT
CSVGLIQGNTGELFF
>TRBJ1-1|-|TRBV20-1|-
TGCAGTGCTAGCAGGTCTATTGAAGCTTTCTTT
CSASRSIEAFF
>TRBJ2-5|-|TRBV2|-
TGTGCCAGCAGGGGTGGAGCCCGCGGGTTGGAGACCCAGTACTTC
CASRGGARGLETQYF
>TRBJ2-7|-|TRBV19|-
TGTGCCAGTTCCTACCTCCGGGGGGCGCGGGACGAGCAGTACTTC
CASSYLRGARDEQYF
>TRBJ1-4|once|TRBV7-9|-
TGTGCCAGCAGCTCGGGACCTTCCCCAGAAAAACTGTTTTTT
CASSSGPSPEKLFF
>TRBJ2-7|-|TRBV12-3/TRBV12-4|-
TGTGCCAGCAGTTTCGAGGTCGGCGAGCAGTACTTC
CASSFEVGEQYF
>TRBJ1-5|-|TRBV2|-
TGTGCCAGCAGGGGCGGGACGGTCAATCAGCCCCAGCATTTT
CASRGGTVNQPQHF
>TRBJ1-2|-|TRBV2|-
TGTGCCAGCAGTGAACAGGCTGGCTATGGCTACACCTTC
CASSEQAGYGYTF
>TRBJ2-7|-|TRBV28|-
TGTGCCAGCAGTTCACAGGGTTTCGAGCAGTACTTC
CASSSQGFEQYF
>TRBJ2-1|once|TRBV18|TRBD2
TGTGCCAGCTCAGTAGGGACTAGCGGGACCGATGAGCAGTTCTTC
CASSVGTSGTDEQFF
>TRBJ1-5|-|TRBV2|TRBD1
TGTGCCAGCATCGGACAGGGGAATCAGCCCCAGCATTTT
CASIGQGNQPQHF
>TRBJ2-7|-|TRBV5-4|-
TGTGCCAGCAGCCTTCCAGGCAGAACCTACGAGCAGTACTTC
CASSLPGRTYEQYF
>TRBJ1-3|-|TRBV10-3|TRBD1
TGTGCCATCAGCGCGATCGGGACAGGGGTAGGAAACACCATATATTTT
CAISAIGTGVGNTIYF
>TRBJ2-1|-|TRBV12-2|-
TGTGCAAGAACCCCAACCTCCTACAATGAGCAGTTCTTC
CARTPTSYNEQFF
>TRBJ2-7|few|TRBV7-2|TRBD1
TGTGCCAGCAGCTTGGCACAGGGGCAGGAGCAGTACTTC
CASSLAQGQEQYF
>TRBJ1-2|-|TRBV5-4|TRBD1
TGTGCCAGCAGCCCGGGGGGCGAGAGACAGGGTAGCAGCGGCTACACCTTC
CASSPGGERQGSSGYTF
>TRBJ2-6|once|TRBV12-3/TRBV12-4|-
TGTGCCAGCAATTCCCTCCCGGGACTGGTAACTTTC
CASNSLPGLVTF
>TRBJ1-4|-|TRBV19|-
TGTGCCAGTTCTCGGCAGGGGAATGAAAAACTGTTTTTT
CASSRQGNEKLFF
>TRBJ2-7|once|TRBV18|TRBD2
TGTGCCAGCTCACCTCGGAGGACTAGCGGGAGCTCGGGGCGCGAGCAGTACTTC
CASSPRRTSGSSGREQYF
>TRBJ1-5|-|TRBV4-1|-
TGCGCCAGCAGCCAAGAATTTACAAGGGGCCGCAATCAGCCCCAGCATTTT
CASSQEFTRGRNQPQHF
>TRBJ2-3|few|TRBV5-4|TRBD2
TGTGCCAGCAGCGCTACTAGCGGGAGTAAGGATACGCAGTATTTT
CASSATSGSKDTQYF
>TRBJ1-2|once|TRBV6-1|-
TGTGCCAGCAGTGGTCCCCCCGGGACCTCCTCTAACTATGGCTACACCTTC
CASSGPPGTSSNYGYTF
>TRBJ2-4|-|TRBV3-1/TRBV3-2|-
TGTGCCAGCAGCCAAGGCCCCCCTCGGAACATTCAGTACTTC
CASSQGPPRNIQYF
>TRBJ1-5|once|TRBV21-1|-
TGTGCCAGCAGCAAAGCGCCCAAAGGTGTGTGGAATCAGCCCCAGCATTTT
CASSKAPKGVWNQPQHF
>TRBJ2-7|-|TRBV18|-
TGTGCCAGCTCACCTTTTCAGACGGGACACGCGAACGAGCAGTACTTC
CASSPFQTGHANEQYF
>TRBJ2-3|once|TRBV11-2|-
TGTGCCAGCAGCTTAGTATCGCAACTAAAAGGGGGAACGCAGTATTTT
CASSLVSQLKGGTQYF
>TRBJ2-7|once|TRBV19|-
TGTGCCAGTAGTATAGGGCGGCTTACTACCTACGAGCAGTACTTC
CASSIGRLTTYEQYF
>TRBJ2-3|-|TRBV3-1/TRBV3-2|-
TGTGCCAGCAGCCCCAGCTCATCTAGCACAGATACGCAGTATTTT
CASSPSSSSTDTQYF
>TRBJ2-5|-|TRBV7-7|-
TGTGCCAGCAGCTTAGCCCCCAGGGTCGGGGAGACCCAGTACTTC
CASSLAPRVGETQYF
>TRBJ2-5|-|TRBV11-2|-
TGTGCCAGCAGCTCGCAGGGGAACCAAGAGACCCAGTACTTC
CASSSQGNQETQYF
>TRBJ2-1|-|TRBV7-7|TRBD2
TGTGCCAGCAGCCCTAGAGGGGTAGCGGGAGTAAATAATGAGCAGTTCTTC
CASSPRGVAGVNNEQFF
>TRBJ2-1|-|TRBV7-3|-
TGTGCCAGCAGCCGTAGACACGGTGAAAGCAATGAGCAGTTCTTC
CASSRRHGESNEQFF